These 21 T cell receptor beta chains share one sample of origin, sequenced in a study of cytomegalovirus exposure and HLA in healthy donors. Measured with immunoSEQ multiplex PCR; TCRdb has only the in-frame clones, and not every one. This table holds around 130,000 clones, 85% to 90% found once. The sequencing sample was made of PBMCs. All receptors come from a man aged 25 to 40 in good health and CMV-seronegative.

The chain recombines TRBV13 with TRBJ1-1; a weak D match, TRBD1 (6 bases). CDR1 and CDR2 (germline): PRHDT, FYEKMQ (reference sequence). V was trimmed by 4 bases and J by 4 bases, leaving 16 bases between them. The CDR3 covers 15 residues. CDR3 sequence reads: CASSWRQAWVTEAFF. The CDR3 coding sequence is TGTGCCAGCAGCTGGCGACAGGCCTGGGTCACTGAAGCTTTCTTT.

V is TRBV10-3 and J is TRBJ2-2; 7 nucleotides match TRBD1. Germline CDR1 is ENHRY and CDR2 is SYGVKD. V dropped 4 bases and J dropped 4; count of bases not matched to a gene: 9. The CDR3 covers 16 residues. The CDR3 bases are TGTGCCATCAGTGCCGACAGGGCGCGATCCACCGGGGAGCTGTTTTTT. Amino acid sequence: CAISADRARSTGELFF.

The chain links TRBV27 to TRBJ2-7, with a tentative D call TRBD2 (5 bases). CDR3 length: 15 amino acids. V lost 6 bases to trimming and J lost 2 bases, with 17 bases between them. Germline loops: CDR1 MNHEY, CDR2 SMNVEV (reference sequence). The CDR3: CASSPRGSSTYEQYF. Written as DNA, the CDR3 is TGTGCCAGCAGCCCCCGAGGGTCCTCTACCTACGAGCAGTACTTC.

The chain carries TRBV9 and TRBJ2-7, with 8 positions matching TRBD1. J was trimmed by 4 bases and V by 4 bases; bases with no gene match: 10. Per the germline V gene, CDR1 is SGDLS and CDR2 is YYNGEE. There are 15 residues in the CDR3. This CDR3 is CASSNPGGGGYEQYF. In DNA, the CDR3 is TGTGCCAGCAGCAATCCAGGGGGCGGAGGTTACGAGCAGTACTTC.

J is TRBJ2-1 and V is TRBV19; 8 bases are a match to TRBD1. Germline CDR1 LNHDA, CDR2 SQIVND (reference sequence). The CDR3 runs 15 residues. Trimming took 6 bases from V and 3 from J; bases not matched to a gene: 7. The CDR3 spells CASSSVGTGYNEQFF. As DNA, the CDR3 is TGTGCCAGTAGCTCGGTCGGGACAGGCTACAATGAGCAGTTCTTC.

Points on this clone: This CDR3 is also generated by other DNA sequences in the sample. The genes are TRBV5-1 and TRBJ1-2, with 8 bases lining up with TRBD1. V lost 0 bases, J lost 2 bases, and 0 bases stayed unmatched. The CDR3 consists of 14 residues. Germline V CDR1 and CDR2: SGHRS, YFSETQ. The CDR3 DNA sequence: TGCGCCAGCAGCTTGGGGGACAGGAACTATGGCTACACCTTC. It translates to CASSLGDRNYGYTF.

The DNA of the CDR3 is TGCGCCAGCAGCTTGGGGCAGGGGCTCCCTACAGATACGCAGTATTTT. Translated, it gives CASSLGQGLPTDTQYF. The V gene is TRBV5-1, the J gene TRBJ2-3; maybe TRBD1 (6 bases). In germline, CDR1 is SGHRS, CDR2 YFSETQ. With 0 bases removed from V and 3 bases from J, the gap between germline ends came to 14 bases. The CDR3 runs 16 residues.

The chain has TRBV27 and TRBJ2-1, with 9 nucleotides matching TRBD1. Germline CDR1 and CDR2: MNHEY and SMNVEV (reference sequence). The CDR3 totals 17 residues. Trimming cost V 5 bases and J 5 bases; bases outside gene matches: 13. The CDR3 here is CASSPIPGTGWDNEQFF. CDR3 nucleotide sequence: TGTGCCAGCAGTCCTATCCCCGGGACAGGGTGGGACAATGAGCAGTTCTTC.

The V gene is TRBV19, the J gene TRBJ1-3, with D uncertain. There are 16 residues in the CDR3. Germline CDR1 and CDR2: LNHDA and SQIVND (reference sequence). The germline V and J ends were trimmed by 1 base and 1 base, with 11 bases remaining between them. The CDR3 DNA sequence: TGTGCCAGTAGTATAGGAGGAGGATTTTCTGGAAACACCATATATTTT. Amino acid sequence: CASSIGGGFSGNTIYF.

This chain connects TRBV6-1 to TRBJ2-7; tentatively, D is TRBD2 (6 bases). The CDR3 has 13 amino acids. Per the germline V gene, CDR1 is MNHNS and CDR2 is SASEGT. V was pared by 3 bases and J by 0 bases, with 6 bases between. The CDR3 reads CASSERDSYEQYF. In nucleotides, the CDR3 is TGTGCCAGCAGTGAGCGGGACTCCTACGAGCAGTACTTC.

The chain employs TRBV18 and TRBJ2-7; D might be TRBD2 (5 bases). The CDR3 runs 14 residues. The germline gives CDR1 KGHSH, CDR2 LQKENI. V shed 3 bases and J shed 0 bases, with 9 bases lying between them. The chain's CDR3 is CASSPSRDSYEQYF. CDR3 sequence (DNA): TGTGCCAGCTCACCGAGTCGGGACTCCTACGAGCAGTACTTC.

The DNA of the CDR3 is TGTGCCAGCGTGGAATCGGGGGGTCTTCTTCAGCCCCAGCATTTT. Its protein is CASVESGGLLQPQHF. This chain connects TRBV19 to TRBJ1-5; perhaps TRBD1 as D (5 bases). The CDR3 totals 15 residues. CDR1 and CDR2 (germline): LNHDA, SQIVND (reference sequence). The V end was cut by 9 bases, the J end by 6 bases, with 21 bases between.

The gene calls are TRBV7-2 and TRBJ1-1; D is ambiguous. V was pared by 10 bases and J by 1 base, with 10 bases between. The length of the CDR3 is 12 residues. In germline, CDR1 is SGHTA, CDR2 FQGNSA. The CDR3: CATLGGNTEAFF. The CDR3 region has the DNA TGTGCCACCCTCGGAGGGAACACTGAAGCTTTCTTT.

The J gene is TRBJ1-6, the V gene TRBV7-3, with TRBD1 matching 7 bases. The CDR3 is 19 residues long. In germline, CDR1 is SGHTA, CDR2 FQGTGA. Trimming at V came to 2 bases and at J to 2 bases, leaving 12 bases not matched to a gene. Written as DNA, the CDR3 is TGTGCCAGCAGCTTAGTAGGGACAGCCCTCGGGGCCTATAATTCACCCCTCCACTTT. Its translation is CASSLVGTALGAYNSPLHF.

The V gene is TRBV10-2, the J gene TRBJ1-6; D is perhaps TRBD1 (6 bases). This CDR3 contains 15 residues. Germline V gives CDR1 WSHSY, CDR2 SAAADI. V was pared by 3 bases and J by 4 bases, with 10 bases between. CDR3 DNA: TGCGCCAGCAGTGACGACAGGCTATATAATTCACCCCTCCACTTT. It yields the protein CASSDDRLYNSPLHF.

The rearrangement links TRBV9 to TRBJ1-4; TRBD1 agrees at 9 bases. Germline CDR1 SGDLS, CDR2 YYNGEE. V dropped 0 bases and J dropped 6; count of bases not matched to a gene: 3. This CDR3 has 15 amino acids. The CDR3 DNA is TGTGCCAGCAGCGTAGACGGACAGGGGTATGAAAAACTGTTTTTT. This encodes CASSVDGQGYEKLFF. Combining the CDR3 with reference TRBV9 and TRBJ1-4 gives the whole variable domain DSGVTQTPKHLITATGQRVTLRCSPRSGDLSVYWYQQSLDQGLQFLIQYYNGEERAKGNILERFSAQQFPDLHSELNLSSLELGDSALYFCASSVDGQGYEKLFFGSGTQLSVL.

This clone was observed once. The rearrangement links TRBV7-2 to TRBJ2-5; the D is unclear. Trimming stripped 2 bases from V and 1 base from J, with 11 bases between. Per germline, CDR1 SGHTA and CDR2 FQGNSA. The CDR3 is made up of 15 amino acids. The CDR3 coding sequence is TGTGCCAGCAGCTTAAACTCCAACAGCCAAGAGACCCAGTACTTC. It encodes CASSLNSNSQETQYF. Full variable domain (outside the CDR3, taken from reference TRBV7-2 and TRBJ2-5): GAGVSQSPSNKVTEKGKDVELRCDPISGHTALYWYRQSLGQGLEFLIYFQGNSAPDKSGLPSDRFSAERTGGSVSTLTIQRTQQEDSAVYLCASSLNSNSQETQYFGPGTRLLVL.

The chain employs TRBV7-8 and TRBJ2-7; 8 nucleotides agree with TRBD1. The V gene's germline CDR1 is SGHVS and CDR2 FQNEAQ. Trimming removed 6 bases from V and 7 bases from J; junction bases left unmatched: 14. There are 15 residues in the CDR3. CDR3 coding DNA: TGTGCCAGCAGTCCTGGTGCTGGACAGGGTAAGGAGCAGTACTTC. Translated, it gives CASSPGAGQGKEQYF.

The V and J genes are TRBV5-1 and TRBJ1-5; tentatively, D is TRBD1 (5 bases). Germline CDR1 reads SGHRS; CDR2 reads YFSETQ. The CDR3 contains 13 residues. Trimming pared 5 bases from V and 5 bases from J, leaving 11 bases between. The chain's CDR3 is CASSFQGDQPQHF. The CDR3 DNA follows: TGCGCCAGCAGTTTTCAGGGCGATCAGCCCCAGCATTTT.

The chain is built from TRBV14 and TRBJ2-1; 15 bases are shared with TRBD2. The CDR3 is made up of 17 amino acids. J was trimmed by 6 bases and V by 4 bases; bases with no gene match: 7. Germline V lookup: CDR1 SGHDN, CDR2 FVKESK. The DNA for the CDR3 is TGTGCCAGCAGCCCGTCCCTGGGACTAGCGGGGGGCAATGAGCAGTTCTTC. This codes for CASSPSLGLAGGNEQFF.

The chain combines TRBV5-4 with TRBJ2-6; TRBD1 matches at 8 bases. The V segment lost 4 bases and the J segment 2 bases; nucleotides outside the gene matches: 5. Germline values: CDR1 SGHNT, CDR2 YYREEE (reference sequence). The CDR3 runs 16 residues. The CDR3 region is CASSIGQGAGANVLTF. The CDR3 DNA is TGTGCCAGCAGCATCGGACAGGGTGCTGGGGCCAACGTCCTGACTTTC.